This TCR beta chain was recovered during a study of cytomegalovirus exposure and HLA in healthy donors. For the study at large: Of approximately 400 genotyped donors, approximately 84% clustered with self-reported Caucasian donors.

The germline CDR1 and CDR2 sequences are LGHNA and YSLEER. There are 14 residues in the CDR3. The germline V and J ends were trimmed by 0 bases and 4 bases, with 7 bases remaining between them. The PCR used 60 Vbeta and 13 Jbeta primers. Sequencing was performed with immunoSEQ multiplex PCR; in TCRdb, only in-frame clones are kept and a portion is missing. The sample records about 96,000 clones, around 79% being singletons. Remarks on this clone: Its specificity is unknown.

Findings of the study overall: Confirmation was obtained in vitro that a few CMV-associated chains are specific for CMV antigens. Rare TCR sequences predominated, though certain public TCRs were found in many donors.

These donors, healthy bone marrow donors, were studied. This clonotype was obtained from a woman in her 70s in good health and CMV-seropositive. The sequencing input was PBMCs. The chain has TRBV4-3 and TRBJ2-1, with D maybe TRBD2 (5 bases). The CDR3 coding sequence is TGCGCCAGCAGCCAAGAAAGGGAGTACAATGAGCAGTTCTTC. Residues: CASSQEREYNEQFF.